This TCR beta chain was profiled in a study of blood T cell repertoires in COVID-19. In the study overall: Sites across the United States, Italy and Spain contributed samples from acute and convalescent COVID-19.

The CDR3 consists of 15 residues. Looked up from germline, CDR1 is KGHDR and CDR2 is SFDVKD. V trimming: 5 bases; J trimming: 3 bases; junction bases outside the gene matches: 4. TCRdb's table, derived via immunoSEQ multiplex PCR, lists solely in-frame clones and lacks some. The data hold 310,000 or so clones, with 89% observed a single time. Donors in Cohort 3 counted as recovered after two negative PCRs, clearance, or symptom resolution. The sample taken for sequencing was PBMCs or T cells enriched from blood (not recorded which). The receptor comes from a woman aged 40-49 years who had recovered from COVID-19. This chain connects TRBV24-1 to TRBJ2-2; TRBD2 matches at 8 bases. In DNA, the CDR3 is TGTGCCACCAGTGCCCCGGGGGGGGACACCGGGGAGCTGTTTTTT. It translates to CATSAPGGDTGELFF.